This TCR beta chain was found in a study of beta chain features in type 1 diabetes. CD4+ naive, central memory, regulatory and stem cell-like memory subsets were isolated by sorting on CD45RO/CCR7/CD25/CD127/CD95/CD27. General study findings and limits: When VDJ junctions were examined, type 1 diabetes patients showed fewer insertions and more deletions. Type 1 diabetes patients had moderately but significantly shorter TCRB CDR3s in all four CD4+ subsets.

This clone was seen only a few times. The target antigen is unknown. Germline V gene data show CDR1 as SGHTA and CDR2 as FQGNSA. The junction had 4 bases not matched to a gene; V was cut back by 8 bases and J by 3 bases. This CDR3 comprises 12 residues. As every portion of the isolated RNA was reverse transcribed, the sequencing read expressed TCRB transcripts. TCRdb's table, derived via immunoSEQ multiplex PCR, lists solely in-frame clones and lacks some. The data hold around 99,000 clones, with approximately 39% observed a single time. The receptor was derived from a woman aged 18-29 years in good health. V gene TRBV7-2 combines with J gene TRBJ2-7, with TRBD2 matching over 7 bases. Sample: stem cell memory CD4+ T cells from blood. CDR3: CASSRTSYEQYF. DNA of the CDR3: TGTGCCAGCTCCCGGACTAGCTACGAGCAGTACTTC.